Reported below is one T cell receptor (beta chain). The antigen is undetermined. Looked up from germline, CDR1 is LNHDA and CDR2 is SQIVND (reference sequence). This CDR3 region has 15 residues. V lost 6 bases to trimming and J lost 0 bases, with 12 bases between them. This entry comes from a study of CD4 T cells in relation to SARS-CoV-2 and coronaviruses. Across the whole study: TCR beta CDR3s were sequenced after roughly nine-day antigen culture of PBMCs.

Before the COVID-19 pandemic, during about 2011-2019, CD4+ T cells were taken from unexposed donors. CD4+ T cells were isolated from the cells after around eleven days of culture. Profiling relied on immunoSEQ multiplex PCR, and the TCRdb table lists in-frame clones only, not all of them. The table includes 30,000 or so clones, more than 70% detected once. Sequencing was carried out using CD4+ T cells from PBMCs, cultured in vitro. The sequence was collected from a human donor in good health. The chain has TRBV19 and TRBJ1-5; tentatively, D is TRBD1 (6 bases). CDR3 DNA sequence: TGTGCCAGTAGGAAGACAGGTAATAGCAATCAGCCCCAGCATTTT. Encoded protein: CASRKTGNSNQPQHF.